These 5 T cell receptor beta chains were all obtained from the same sample, sequenced in a study of blood T cells in healthy people across ages. Then a second PCR, running about 6 to 12 cycles, was carried out with a sample-barcoded 5' primer and a J-beta primer mix. TCRdb ran MiXCR on the 5' RACE reads and lists one entry per CDR3 protein. The data contain more than 1 million distinct CDR3 sequences, 45% of them singletons. The source material was blood. The receptors shown here come from a woman aged 55-69 years in good health.

This clonotype showed up just a few times. The CDR3 spells CAISESSGDSPYYGYTF. The CDR3 region has the DNA TGTGCCATCAGTGAGTCGTCGGGGGACAGTCCCTACTATGGCTACACCTTC. The chain employs TRBV10-3 and TRBJ1-2, with TRBD1 matching 7 bases. Germline V lookup: CDR1 ENHRY, CDR2 SYGVKD. The J segment lost 3 bases and the V segment lost 0 bases, leaving 10 bases of the junction unmatched. The length of the CDR3 is 17 residues.

This chain links TRBV2 with TRBJ2-1; D remains ambiguous. The CDR3 sequence is 10 residues long. Trimming left V 11 bases short and J 10 bases short, with 12 bases between. The germline gives CDR1 SNHLY, CDR2 FYNNEI. The CDR3 here is CARYSREQFF. For the CDR3, the DNA is TGTGCCCGCTACTCCCGGGAGCAGTTCTTC.

This clonotype has just a few counts. This rearrangement joins TRBV20-1 to TRBJ2-1, with D hard to call. The V gene lost 8 bases and the J gene lost 0 bases, with 14 bases spanning the gap. CDR1 DFQATT and CDR2 SNEGSKA come from the germline V gene (reference sequence). The length of the CDR3 is 14 residues. The CDR3: CSQSPYGSYNEQFF. DNA for the CDR3: TGCAGTCAATCCCCGTACGGCTCCTACAATGAGCAGTTCTTC.

With regard to this clonotype: At one boundary the junction diverges from the germline segment, which might be a read error. This chain links TRBV29-1 with TRBJ1-1; D is ambiguous. In germline, CDR1 is SQVTM, CDR2 ANQGSEA. The CDR3 has 10 residues. The CDR3, as DNA: TGCAGCGTGTTGGACGCTGAACCTTTCTTT. This encodes CSVLDAEPFF.

This clonotype was found a few times. The chain links TRBV2 to TRBJ1-4; weak D call: TRBD1 (5 bases). V gave up 3 bases and J gave up 5 bases, with 7 bases separating them. Per the germline V gene, CDR1 is SNHLY and CDR2 is FYNNEI. There are 13 residues in the CDR3. The chain's CDR3 is CASSDGTNEKLFF. The CDR3 DNA sequence: TGTGCCAGCAGTGATGGGACGAATGAAAAACTGTTTTTT.